These T cell receptor beta chains were read from a single sample in a study of blood T cell repertoires in COVID-19. The repertoire was sequenced with immunoSEQ multiplex PCR; TCRdb's copy has only in-frame clones and lacks some. The sample has a few hundred thousand clones, approximately 85% seen once; the top ten hold approximately 5.1%. Source material: peripheral blood. The receptors originated from a man aged 45-65 years with active or convalescent COVID-19. Both conserved end residues are part of each CDR3. Fields, in order: D gene, V gene, clone size, J gene, CDR3 DNA, CDR3 protein. A D gene is named only where the DNA matches it firmly. Rows give clone size only sometimes, using once, few, many, or a class for an expanded clone.

-	TRBV21-1	-	TRBJ2-7	TGTGCCAGCAGTCCAAGTCACAGCGGGAGTTATCCCGAGCAGTACTTC	CASSPSHSGSYPEQYF
TRBD1	TRBV5-1	-	TRBJ1-2	TGCGCCAGCAGCCTAGGGGGCGACTATGGCTACACCTTC	CASSLGGDYGYTF
-	TRBV6-5	once	TRBJ1-6	TGTGCCAGCAGTTCTGGGGGGGGACGGAATTCACCCCTCCACTTT	CASSSGGGRNSPLHF
-	TRBV30	-	TRBJ2-5	TGTGCCTGGAGTGTTAATTCCTGGGGCGGAGGGGAGACCCAGTACTTC	CAWSVNSWGGGETQYF
-	TRBV6-5	-	TRBJ2-7	TGTGCCAGCAGTTACTCCCGGGGGGCCTCCTACGAGCAGTACTTC	CASSYSRGASYEQYF
TRBD2	TRBV2	once	TRBJ2-7	TGTGCCAGCAGGCCGCCTACTAGCGAGCCCTCCTACGAGCAGTACTTC	CASRPPTSEPSYEQYF
-	TRBV7-9	few	TRBJ2-2	TGTGCCAGCAGTTCTCATACGAACTGGGGGGGCCCCGGGGAGCTGTTTTTT	CASSSHTNWGGPGELFF
-	TRBV5-6	once	TRBJ2-3	TGTGCCAGCAGCAGGAGCGGTACCACAGATACGCAGTATTTT	CASSRSGTTDTQYF
TRBD1	TRBV5-1	-	TRBJ1-4	TGCGCCAGCAGGGTGGGACAGGGGGCGCAAATTGAAAAACTGTTTTTT	CASRVGQGAQIEKLFF
-	TRBV3-1/TRBV3-2	-	TRBJ1-4	TGTGCCAGCAGCCCTCGTTCTGAAAAACTGTTTTTT	CASSPRSEKLFF
TRBD2	TRBV6-2/TRBV6-3	-	TRBJ2-1	TGTGCCAGCAGTACGCCGGGACTAGCGGAGAGGGACAATGAGCAGTTCTTC	CASSTPGLAERDNEQFF
TRBD1	TRBV2	-	TRBJ1-1	TGTGCCAGCAGTGAACAGGGGGGTAACACTGAAGCTTTCTTT	CASSEQGGNTEAFF
TRBD1	TRBV6-5	-	TRBJ2-2	TGTGCCAGCGGACAGGGGGCGAGGACCGGGGAGCTGTTTTTT	CASGQGARTGELFF
-	TRBV30	-	TRBJ2-3	TGTGCCTGCCACCGCGTAGGAGGGAGTACAGATACGCAGTATTTT	CACHRVGGSTDTQYF
TRBD2	TRBV6-5	-	TRBJ2-1	TGTGCCAGCAGCGGGACTAGCGTGACGGAGCAGTTCTTC	CASSGTSVTEQFF
-	TRBV20-1	-	TRBJ2-2	TGCAGTGCCATCACAAAAGGGGAGCTGTTTTTT	CSAITKGELFF
-	TRBV11-2	-	TRBJ1-5	TGTGCCAGCAGCTTAGAGGGGCGACAGCCCCAGCATTTT	CASSLEGRQPQHF
TRBD1	TRBV30	-	TRBJ2-7	TGTGCCTGGAGTCGGGGGACAGGGGCAGACGAGCAGTACTTC	CAWSRGTGADEQYF
-	TRBV6-5	-	TRBJ2-2	TGTGCCAGCAGAATCGAGGGAACCGGGGAGCTGTTTTTT	CASRIEGTGELFF
-	TRBV29-1	once	TRBJ2-3	TGCAGCGTTGTACGGGGTTCTAGCACAGATACGCAGTATTTT	CSVVRGSSTDTQYF
TRBD1	TRBV5-1	-	TRBJ2-1	TGCGCCAGCAGCGGGGACAGGGGAATAAATGAGCAGTTCTTC	CASSGDRGINEQFF
-	TRBV5-1	-	TRBJ2-1	TGCGCCAGCAGCCCCACCTCAGGGAGGACCTACAATGAGCAGTTCTTC	CASSPTSGRTYNEQFF
-	TRBV30	-	TRBJ1-5	TGTGCCTGGAGTAGGCAGCAGGTAGATCAGCCCCAGCATTTT	CAWSRQQVDQPQHF
TRBD1	TRBV28	-	TRBJ1-1	TGTGCCAGCAGTCCCCCGGGACAGGGGAGATCTGAAGCTTTCTTT	CASSPPGQGRSEAFF
-	TRBV18	-	TRBJ1-2	TGTGCCAGCTCACCAGATTCAGGTGCTAACTATGGCTACACCTTC	CASSPDSGANYGYTF
-	TRBV14	-	TRBJ2-7	TGTGCCAGCAGCCAAGAATGGGCCAAACCCCAGCAGTACTTC	CASSQEWAKPQQYF
TRBD1	TRBV27	-	TRBJ2-1	TGTGCCAGCAGTTTTGACAGGGTTTGGTCCTACAATGAGCAGTTCTTC	CASSFDRVWSYNEQFF
-	TRBV6-5	-	TRBJ2-1	TGTGCCAGCGAAGGAGTTGGGCAGTTCTTC	CASEGVGQFF
TRBD1	TRBV7-2	-	TRBJ1-5	TGTGCCAGCAGCCCCTGGGACAGGGCCTCGGGTTTGAGTCAGCCCCAGCATTTT	CASSPWDRASGLSQPQHF
-	TRBV5-1	-	TRBJ2-6	TGCGCCAGCAGCCCGATCCCGGCTGGGGCCAACGTCCTGACTTTC	CASSPIPAGANVLTF
TRBD1	TRBV7-6	-	TRBJ1-3	TGTGCCAGCAGCTTAGGAGGACAGGGGGCTTCTGGAAACACCATATATTTT	CASSLGGQGASGNTIYF
TRBD1	TRBV7-9	-	TRBJ2-7	TGTGCCAGCAGCTCCTCGACAGGGAGACCCTACGAGCAGTACTTC	CASSSSTGRPYEQYF